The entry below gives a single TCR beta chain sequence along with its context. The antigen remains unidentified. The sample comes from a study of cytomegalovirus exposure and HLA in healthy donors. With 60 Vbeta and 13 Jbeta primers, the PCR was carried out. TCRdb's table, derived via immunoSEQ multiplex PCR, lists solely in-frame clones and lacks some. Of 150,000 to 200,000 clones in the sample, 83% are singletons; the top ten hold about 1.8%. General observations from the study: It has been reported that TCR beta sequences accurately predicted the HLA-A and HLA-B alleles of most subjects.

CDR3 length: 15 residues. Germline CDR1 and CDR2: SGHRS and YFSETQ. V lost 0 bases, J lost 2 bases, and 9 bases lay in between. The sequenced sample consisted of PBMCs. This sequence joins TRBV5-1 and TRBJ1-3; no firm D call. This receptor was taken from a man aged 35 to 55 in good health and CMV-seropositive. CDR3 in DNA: TGCGCCAGCAGCTTGGCGGGAGATACTGGAAACACCATATATTTT. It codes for CASSLAGDTGNTIYF.